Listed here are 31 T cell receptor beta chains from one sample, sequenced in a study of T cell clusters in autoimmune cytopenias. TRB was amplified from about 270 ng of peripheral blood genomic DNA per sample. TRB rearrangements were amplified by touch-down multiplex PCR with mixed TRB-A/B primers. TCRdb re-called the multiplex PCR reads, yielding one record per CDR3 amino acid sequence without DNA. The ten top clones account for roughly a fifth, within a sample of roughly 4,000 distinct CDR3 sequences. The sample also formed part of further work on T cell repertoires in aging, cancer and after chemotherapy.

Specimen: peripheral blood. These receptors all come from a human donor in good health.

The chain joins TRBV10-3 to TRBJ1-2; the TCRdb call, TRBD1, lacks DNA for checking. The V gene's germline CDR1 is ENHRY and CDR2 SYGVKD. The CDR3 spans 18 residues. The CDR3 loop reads CAISGGQGASKSWYGYTF.

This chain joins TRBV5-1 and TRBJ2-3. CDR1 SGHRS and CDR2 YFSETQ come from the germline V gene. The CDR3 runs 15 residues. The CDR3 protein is CASSLRNFGTDTQYF.

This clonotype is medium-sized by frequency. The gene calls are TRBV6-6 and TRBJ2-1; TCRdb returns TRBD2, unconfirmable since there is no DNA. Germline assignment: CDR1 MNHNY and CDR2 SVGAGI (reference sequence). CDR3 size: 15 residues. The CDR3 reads CASSTSGTSGGVQFF.

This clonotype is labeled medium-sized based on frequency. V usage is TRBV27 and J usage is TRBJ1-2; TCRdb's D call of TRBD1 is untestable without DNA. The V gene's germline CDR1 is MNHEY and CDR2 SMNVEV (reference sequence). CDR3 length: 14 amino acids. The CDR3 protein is CASSPRRDGYGYTF.

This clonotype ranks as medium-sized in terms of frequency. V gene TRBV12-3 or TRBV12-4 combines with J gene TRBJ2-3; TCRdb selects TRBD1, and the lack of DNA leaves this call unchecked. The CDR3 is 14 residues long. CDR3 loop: CASSFTGGTDTQYF.

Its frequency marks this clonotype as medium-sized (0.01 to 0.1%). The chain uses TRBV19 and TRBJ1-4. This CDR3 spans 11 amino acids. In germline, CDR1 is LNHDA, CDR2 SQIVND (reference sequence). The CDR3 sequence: CASSTNEKLFF. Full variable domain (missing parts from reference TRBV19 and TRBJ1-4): DGGITQSPKYLFRKEGQNVTLSCEQNLNHDAMYWYRQDPGQGLRLIYYSQIVNDFQKGDIAEGYSVSREKKESFPLTVTSAQKNPTAFYLCASSTNEKLFFGSGTQLSVL.

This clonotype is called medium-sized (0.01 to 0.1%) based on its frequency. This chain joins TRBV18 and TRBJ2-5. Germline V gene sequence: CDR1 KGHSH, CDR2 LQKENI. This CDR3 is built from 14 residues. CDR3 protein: CASSPGVGQETQYF.

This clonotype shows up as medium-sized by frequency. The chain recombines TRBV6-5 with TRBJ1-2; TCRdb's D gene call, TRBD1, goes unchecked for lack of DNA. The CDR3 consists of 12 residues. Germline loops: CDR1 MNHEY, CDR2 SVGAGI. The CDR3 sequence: CASSGTALGYTF.

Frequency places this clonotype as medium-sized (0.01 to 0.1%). The CDR3 reads CASRPPSSGANVLTF. This chain connects TRBV7-9 to TRBJ2-6. The germline CDR1 and CDR2 sequences are SEHNR and FQNEAQ (reference sequence). This CDR3 is built from 15 residues. The whole variable domain, remainder taken from reference TRBV7-9 and TRBJ2-6, is DTGVSQNPRHKITKRGQNVTFRCDPISEHNRLYWYRQTLGQGPEFLTYFQNEAQLEKSRLLSDRFSAERPKGSFSTLEIQRTEQGDSAMYLCASRPPSSGANVLTFGAGSRLTVL.

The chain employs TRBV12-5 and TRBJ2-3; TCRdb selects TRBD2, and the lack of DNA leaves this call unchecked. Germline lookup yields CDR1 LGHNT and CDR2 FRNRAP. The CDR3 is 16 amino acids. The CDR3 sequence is CASGLGAPTSTDTQYF. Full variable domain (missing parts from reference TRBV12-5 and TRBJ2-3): DARVTQTPRHKVTEMGQEVTMRCQPILGHNTVFWYRQTMMQGLELLAYFRNRAPLDDSGMPKDRFSAEMPDATLATLKIQPSEPRDSAVYFCASGLGAPTSTDTQYFGPGTRLTVL.

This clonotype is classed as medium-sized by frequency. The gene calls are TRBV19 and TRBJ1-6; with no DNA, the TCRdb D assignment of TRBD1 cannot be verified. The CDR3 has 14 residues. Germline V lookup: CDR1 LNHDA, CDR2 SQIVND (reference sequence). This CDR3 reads CASSIAGVNSPLHF.

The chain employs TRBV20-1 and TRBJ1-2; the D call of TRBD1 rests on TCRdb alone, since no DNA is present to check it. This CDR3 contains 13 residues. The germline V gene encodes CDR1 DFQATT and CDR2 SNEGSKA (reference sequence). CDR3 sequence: CSAFTGTGRGYTF.

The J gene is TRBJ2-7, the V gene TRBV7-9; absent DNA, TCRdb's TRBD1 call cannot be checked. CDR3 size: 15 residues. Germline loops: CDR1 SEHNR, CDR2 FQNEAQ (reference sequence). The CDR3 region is CASSAHRDRVGEQYF.

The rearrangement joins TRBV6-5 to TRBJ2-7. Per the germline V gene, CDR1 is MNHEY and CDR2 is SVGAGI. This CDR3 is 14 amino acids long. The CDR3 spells CASIRFRGSYEQYF.

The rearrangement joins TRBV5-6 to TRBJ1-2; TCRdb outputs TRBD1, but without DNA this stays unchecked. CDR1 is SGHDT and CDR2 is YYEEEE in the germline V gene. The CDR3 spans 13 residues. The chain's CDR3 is CASSRQGAGGYTF. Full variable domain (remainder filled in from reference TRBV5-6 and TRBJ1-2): DAGVTQSPTHLIKTRGQQVTLRCSPKSGHDTVSWYQQALGQGPQFIFQYYEEEERQRGNFPDRFSGHQFPNYSSELNVNALLLGDSALYLCASSRQGAGGYTFGSGTRLTVV.

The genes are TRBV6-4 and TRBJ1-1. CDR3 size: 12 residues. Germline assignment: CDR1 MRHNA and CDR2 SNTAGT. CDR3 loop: CASSSVNTEAFF.

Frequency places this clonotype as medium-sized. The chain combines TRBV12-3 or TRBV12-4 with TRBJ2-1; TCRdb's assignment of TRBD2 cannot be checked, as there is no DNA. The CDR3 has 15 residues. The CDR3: CASSSDSGGYNEQFF.

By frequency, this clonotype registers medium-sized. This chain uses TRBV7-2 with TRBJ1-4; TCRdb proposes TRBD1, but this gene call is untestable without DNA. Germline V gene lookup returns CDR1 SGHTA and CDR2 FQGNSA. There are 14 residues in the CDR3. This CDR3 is CASSLQGWGEKLFF.

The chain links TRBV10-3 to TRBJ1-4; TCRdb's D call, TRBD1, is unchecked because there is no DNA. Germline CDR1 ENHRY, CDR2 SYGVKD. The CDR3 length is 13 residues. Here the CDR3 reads CAIRGGLNEKLFF.

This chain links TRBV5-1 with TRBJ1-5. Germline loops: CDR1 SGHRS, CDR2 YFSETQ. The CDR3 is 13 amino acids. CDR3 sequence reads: CASSLDPQGPQHF. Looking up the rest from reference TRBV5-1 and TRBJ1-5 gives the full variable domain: KAGVTQTPRYLIKTRGQQVTLSCSPISGHRSVSWYQQTPGQGLQFLFEYFSETQRNKGNFPGRFSGRQFSNSRSEMNVSTLELGDSALYLCASSLDPQGPQHFGDGTRLSIL.

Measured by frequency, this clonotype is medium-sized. The CDR3: CASSLARTGRDEQFF. The chain carries TRBV5-5 and TRBJ2-1; without DNA, the TCRdb call of TRBD1 cannot be checked. This CDR3 spans 15 amino acids. Per germline, CDR1 SGHKS and CDR2 YYEKEE (reference sequence).

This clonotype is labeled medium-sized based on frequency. The CDR3 sequence: CSVEASGSNEQFF. The V gene is TRBV29-1, the J gene TRBJ2-1; without DNA, the TCRdb call of TRBD2 cannot be checked. The CDR3 has 13 residues. The germline V gene has CDR1 SQVTM and CDR2 ANQGSEA.

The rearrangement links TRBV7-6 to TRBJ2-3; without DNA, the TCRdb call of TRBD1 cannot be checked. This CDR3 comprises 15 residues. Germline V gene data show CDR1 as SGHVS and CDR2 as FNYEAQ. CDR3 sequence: CASSVDRVGTDTQYF.

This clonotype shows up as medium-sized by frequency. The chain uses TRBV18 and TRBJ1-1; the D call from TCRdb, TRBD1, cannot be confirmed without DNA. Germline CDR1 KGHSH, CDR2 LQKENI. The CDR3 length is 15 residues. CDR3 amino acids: CASSPPGRGGTEAFF.

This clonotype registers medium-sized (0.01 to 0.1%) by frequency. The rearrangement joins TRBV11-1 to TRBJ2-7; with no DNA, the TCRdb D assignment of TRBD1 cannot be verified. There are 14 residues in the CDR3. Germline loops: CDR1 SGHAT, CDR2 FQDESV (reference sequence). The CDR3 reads CASSLGTETYEQYF.

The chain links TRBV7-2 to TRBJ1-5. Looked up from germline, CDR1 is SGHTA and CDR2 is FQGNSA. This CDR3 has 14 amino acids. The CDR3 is CASSLSRAPQPQHF.

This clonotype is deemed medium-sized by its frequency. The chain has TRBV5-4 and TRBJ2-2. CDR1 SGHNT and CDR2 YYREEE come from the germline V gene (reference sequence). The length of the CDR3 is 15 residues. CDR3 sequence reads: CASSLGVGNTGELFF.

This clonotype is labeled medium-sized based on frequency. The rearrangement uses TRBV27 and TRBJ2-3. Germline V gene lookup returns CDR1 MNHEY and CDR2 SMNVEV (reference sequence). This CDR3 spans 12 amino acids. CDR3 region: CASSTYTDTQYF.

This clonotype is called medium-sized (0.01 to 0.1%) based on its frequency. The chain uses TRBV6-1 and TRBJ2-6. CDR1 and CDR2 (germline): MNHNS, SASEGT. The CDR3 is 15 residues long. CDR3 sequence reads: CASSEAHSGANVLTF.

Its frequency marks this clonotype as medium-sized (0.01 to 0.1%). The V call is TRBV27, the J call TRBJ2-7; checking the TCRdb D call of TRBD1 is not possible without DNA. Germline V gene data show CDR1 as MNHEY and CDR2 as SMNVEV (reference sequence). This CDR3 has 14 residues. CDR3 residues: CASSATGTIYEQYF.

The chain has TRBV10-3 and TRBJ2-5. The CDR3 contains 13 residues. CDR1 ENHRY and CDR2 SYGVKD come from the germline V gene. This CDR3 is CAISSQIQETQYF.